This TCR beta chain was recovered during a study of cytomegalovirus exposure and HLA in healthy donors. This CDR3 is 15 amino acids long. Trimming took off 3 bases at V and 3 bases at J, with 14 bases between the two ends. The germline V gene encodes CDR1 LNHDA and CDR2 SQIVND (reference sequence). PCR involved 60 Vbeta and 13 Jbeta primers. Using immunoSEQ multiplex PCR, the repertoire was profiled, and TCRdb retains in-frame clones only, with some absent. The table includes 90,000 to 120,000 clones, 74% detected once. This receptor was identified in a woman aged 40 to 49 in good health and CMV-seropositive. The sequenced sample was PBMCs. The rearrangement uses TRBV19 and TRBJ1-2, with D possibly matching TRBD1 (5 bases). CDR3: CASSISALGDYGYTF. For the CDR3, the DNA is TGTGCCAGTAGTATCTCCGCCTTAGGGGACTATGGCTACACCTTC. Full variable domain (outside the CDR3, taken from reference TRBV19 and TRBJ1-2): DGGITQSPKYLFRKEGQNVTLSCEQNLNHDAMYWYRQDPGQGLRLIYYSQIVNDFQKGDIAEGYSVSREKKESFPLTVTSAQKNPTAFYLCASSISALGDYGYTFGSGTRLTVV.